This T cell receptor beta chain stems from a study of T-cell reconstitution after alpha-beta-depleted transplantation in children. TCRbeta library preparation incorporated unique molecular identifiers. TCRdb processed the PCR reads anew with MiXCR; each CDR3 protein has one entry. This table has around 700,000 distinct CDR3 sequences, around 13% appearing once. Study findings and constraints: Most T-cell counts and diversity one year after the transplant came from T cells that were newly produced. Expanded graft clones, several hundred of them, were reportedly the source of alpha-beta T cells about two months after transplant. The origin of high day-60 TCRbeta diversity in some patients lay in surviving recipient T cells and thymic progenitors.

This clonotype has a count of ten or more. Its specificity is not known. The CDR3 totals 11 residues. Per the germline V gene, CDR1 is GTSNPN and CDR2 is SVGIG (reference sequence). V lost 1 base and J 7 bases, leaving 5 bases between the germline ends. The receptor was derived from a girl aged 2-10 years with congenital amegakaryocytic thrombocytopenia, due to receive a stem cell transplant. The material was PBMCs, obtained before TCRalphabeta/CD19-depleted stem cell transplant. The rearrangement uses TRBV30 and TRBJ2-1; a possible D gene is TRBD1 (5 bases). In nucleotides, the CDR3 is TGTGCCTGGAGTGAGGGGAATGAGCAGTTCTTC. This gives the protein CAWSEGNEQFF. The full variable domain, rest sourced from reference TRBV30 and TRBJ2-1, is SQTIHQWPATLVQPVGSPLSLECTVEGTSNPNLYWYRQAAGRGLQLLFYSVGIGQISSEVPQNLSASRPQDRQFILSSKKLLLSDSGFYLCAWSEGNEQFFGPGTRLTVL.